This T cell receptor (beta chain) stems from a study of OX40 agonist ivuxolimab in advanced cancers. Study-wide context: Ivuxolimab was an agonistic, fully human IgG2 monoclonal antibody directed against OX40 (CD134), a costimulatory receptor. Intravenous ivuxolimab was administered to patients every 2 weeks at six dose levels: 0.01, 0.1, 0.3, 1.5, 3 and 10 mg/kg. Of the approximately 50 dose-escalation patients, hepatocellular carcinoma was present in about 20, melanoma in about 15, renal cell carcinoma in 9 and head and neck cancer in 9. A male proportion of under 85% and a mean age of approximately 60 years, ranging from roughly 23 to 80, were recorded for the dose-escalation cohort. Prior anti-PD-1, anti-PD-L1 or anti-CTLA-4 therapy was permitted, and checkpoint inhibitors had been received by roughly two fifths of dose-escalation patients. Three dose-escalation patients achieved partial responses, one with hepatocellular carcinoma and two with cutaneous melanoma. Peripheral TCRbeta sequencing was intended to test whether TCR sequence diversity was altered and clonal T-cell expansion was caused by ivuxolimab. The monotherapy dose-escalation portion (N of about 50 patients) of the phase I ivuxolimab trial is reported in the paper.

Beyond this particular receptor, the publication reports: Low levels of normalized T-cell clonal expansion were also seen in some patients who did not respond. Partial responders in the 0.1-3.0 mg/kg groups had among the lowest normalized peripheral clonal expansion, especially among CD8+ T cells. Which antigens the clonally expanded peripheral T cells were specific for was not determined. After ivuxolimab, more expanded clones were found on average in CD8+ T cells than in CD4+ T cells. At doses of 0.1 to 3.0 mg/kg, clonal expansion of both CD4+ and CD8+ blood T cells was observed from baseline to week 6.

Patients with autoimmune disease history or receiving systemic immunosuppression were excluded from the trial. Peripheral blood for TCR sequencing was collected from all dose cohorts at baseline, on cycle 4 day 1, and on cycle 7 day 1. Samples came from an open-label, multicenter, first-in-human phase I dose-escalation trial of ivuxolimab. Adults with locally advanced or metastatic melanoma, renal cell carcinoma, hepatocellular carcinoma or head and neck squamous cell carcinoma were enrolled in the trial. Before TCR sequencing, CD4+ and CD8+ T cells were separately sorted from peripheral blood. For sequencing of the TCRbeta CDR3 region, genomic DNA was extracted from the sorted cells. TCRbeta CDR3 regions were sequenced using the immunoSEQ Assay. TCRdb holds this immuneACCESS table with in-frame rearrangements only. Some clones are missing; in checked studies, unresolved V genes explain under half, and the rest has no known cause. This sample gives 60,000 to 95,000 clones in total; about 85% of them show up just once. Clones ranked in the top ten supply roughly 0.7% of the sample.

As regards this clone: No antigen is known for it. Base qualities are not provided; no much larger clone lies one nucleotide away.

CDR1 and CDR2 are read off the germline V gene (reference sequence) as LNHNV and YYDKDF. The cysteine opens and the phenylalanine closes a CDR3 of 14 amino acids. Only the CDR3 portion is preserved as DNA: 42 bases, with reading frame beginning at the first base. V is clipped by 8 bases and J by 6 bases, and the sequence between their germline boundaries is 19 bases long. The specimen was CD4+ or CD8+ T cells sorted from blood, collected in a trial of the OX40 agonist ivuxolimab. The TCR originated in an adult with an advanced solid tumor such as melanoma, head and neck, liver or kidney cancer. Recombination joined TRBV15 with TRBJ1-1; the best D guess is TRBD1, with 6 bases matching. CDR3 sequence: CATGSDRLVSEAFF. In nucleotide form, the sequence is TGTGCCACCGGCTCAGACAGGCTAGTCTCTGAAGCTTTCTTT.